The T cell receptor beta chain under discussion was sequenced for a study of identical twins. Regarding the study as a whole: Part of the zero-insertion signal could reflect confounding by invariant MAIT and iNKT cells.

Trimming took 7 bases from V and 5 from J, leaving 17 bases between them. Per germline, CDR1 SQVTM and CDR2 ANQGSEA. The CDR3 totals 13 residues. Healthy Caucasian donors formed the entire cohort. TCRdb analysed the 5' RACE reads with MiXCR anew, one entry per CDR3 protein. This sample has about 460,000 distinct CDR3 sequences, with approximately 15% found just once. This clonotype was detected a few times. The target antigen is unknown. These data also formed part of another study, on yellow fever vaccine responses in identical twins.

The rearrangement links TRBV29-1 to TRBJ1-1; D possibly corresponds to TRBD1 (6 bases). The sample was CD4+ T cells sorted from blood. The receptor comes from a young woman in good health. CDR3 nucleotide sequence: TGCAGCGCTTGGGACACCCTGGGGACTGAAGCTTTCTTT. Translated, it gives CSAWDTLGTEAFF. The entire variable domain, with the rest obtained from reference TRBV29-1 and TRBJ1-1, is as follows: SAVISQKPSRDICQRGTSLTIQCQVDSQVTMMFWYRQQPGQSLTLIATANQGSEATYESGFVIDKFPISRPNLTFSTLTVSNMSPEDSSIYLCSAWDTLGTEAFFGQGTRLTVV.